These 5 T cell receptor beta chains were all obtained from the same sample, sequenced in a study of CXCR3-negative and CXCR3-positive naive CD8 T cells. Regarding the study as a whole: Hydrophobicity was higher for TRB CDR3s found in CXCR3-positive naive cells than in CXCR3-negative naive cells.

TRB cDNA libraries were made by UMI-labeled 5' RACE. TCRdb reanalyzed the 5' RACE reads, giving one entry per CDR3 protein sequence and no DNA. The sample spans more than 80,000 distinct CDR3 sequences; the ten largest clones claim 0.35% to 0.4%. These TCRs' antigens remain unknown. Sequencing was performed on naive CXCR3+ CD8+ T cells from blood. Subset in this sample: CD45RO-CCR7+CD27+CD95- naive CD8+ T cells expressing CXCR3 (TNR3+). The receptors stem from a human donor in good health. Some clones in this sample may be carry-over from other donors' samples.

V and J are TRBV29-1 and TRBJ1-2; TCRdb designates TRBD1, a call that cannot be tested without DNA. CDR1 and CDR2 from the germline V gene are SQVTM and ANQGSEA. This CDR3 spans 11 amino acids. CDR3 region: CSVGQGNGYTF. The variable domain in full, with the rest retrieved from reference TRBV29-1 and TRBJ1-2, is SAVISQKPSRDICQRGTSLTIQCQVDSQVTMMFWYRQQPGQSLTLIATANQGSEATYESGFVIDKFPISRPNLTFSTLTVSNMSPEDSSIYLCSVGQGNGYTFGSGTRLTVV.

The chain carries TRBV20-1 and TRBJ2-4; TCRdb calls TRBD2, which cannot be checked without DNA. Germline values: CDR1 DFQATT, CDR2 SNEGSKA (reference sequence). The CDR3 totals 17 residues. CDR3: CSAGDLHGGTSKNIQYF.

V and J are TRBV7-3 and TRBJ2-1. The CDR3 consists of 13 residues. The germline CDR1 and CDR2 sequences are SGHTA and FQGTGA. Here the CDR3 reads CASSFLERNEQFF. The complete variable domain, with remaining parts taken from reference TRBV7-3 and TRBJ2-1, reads GAGVSQTPSNKVTEKGKYVELRCDPISGHTALYWYRQSLGQGPEFLIYFQGTGAADDSGLPNDRFFAVRPEGSVSTLKIQRTERGDSAVYLCASSFLERNEQFFGPGTRLTVL.

This CDR3 reads CASSKTVTPFYEQYF. The V call is TRBV6-2 or TRBV6-3, the J call TRBJ2-7. The CDR3 sequence is 15 residues long. Germline V gives CDR1 MNHEY, CDR2 SVGEGT.

The chain's CDR3 is CASSRGWDEQYF. The rearrangement uses TRBV12-3 or TRBV12-4 and TRBJ2-7. CDR3 length equals 12 residues.